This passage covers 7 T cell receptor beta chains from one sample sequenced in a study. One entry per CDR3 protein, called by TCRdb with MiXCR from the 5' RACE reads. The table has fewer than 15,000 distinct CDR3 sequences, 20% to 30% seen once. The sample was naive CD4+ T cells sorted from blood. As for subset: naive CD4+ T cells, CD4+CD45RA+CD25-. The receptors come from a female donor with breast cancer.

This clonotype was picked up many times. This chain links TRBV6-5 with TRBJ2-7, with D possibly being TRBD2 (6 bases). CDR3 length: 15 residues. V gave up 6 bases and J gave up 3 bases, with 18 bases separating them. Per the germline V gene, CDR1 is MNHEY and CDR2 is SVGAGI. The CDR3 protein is CASSPLSGGIYEQYF. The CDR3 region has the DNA TGTGCCAGCAGCCCACTAAGTGGCGGGATCTACGAGCAGTACTTC.

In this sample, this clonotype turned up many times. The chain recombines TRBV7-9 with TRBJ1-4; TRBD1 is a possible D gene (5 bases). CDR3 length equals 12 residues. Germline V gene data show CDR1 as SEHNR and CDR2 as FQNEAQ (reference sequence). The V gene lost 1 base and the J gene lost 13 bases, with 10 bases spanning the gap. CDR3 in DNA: TGTGCCAGCAGCTTAGACCGTGGGACACTGTTTTTT. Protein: CASSLDRGTLFF.

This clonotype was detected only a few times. The CDR3 spells CSASRAVLANYGYTF. The CDR3 DNA reads TGCAGTGCTAGCAGGGCTGTTTTAGCTAACTATGGCTACACCTTC. The chain combines TRBV20-1 with TRBJ1-2; D possibly corresponds to TRBD1 (5 bases). Between the trimmed V and J ends, which lost 3 bases and 0 bases, there was a span of 14 bases. Germline values: CDR1 DFQATT, CDR2 SNEGSKA (reference sequence). This CDR3 is 15 amino acids long.

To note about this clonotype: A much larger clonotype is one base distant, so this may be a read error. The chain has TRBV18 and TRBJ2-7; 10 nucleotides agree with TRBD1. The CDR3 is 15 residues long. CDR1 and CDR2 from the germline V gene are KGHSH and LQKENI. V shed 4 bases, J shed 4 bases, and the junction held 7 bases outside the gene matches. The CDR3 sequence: CASSQTGGMLYEQYF. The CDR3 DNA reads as TGTGCCAGCTCACAGACAGGGGGCATGCTTTACGAGCAGTACTTC.

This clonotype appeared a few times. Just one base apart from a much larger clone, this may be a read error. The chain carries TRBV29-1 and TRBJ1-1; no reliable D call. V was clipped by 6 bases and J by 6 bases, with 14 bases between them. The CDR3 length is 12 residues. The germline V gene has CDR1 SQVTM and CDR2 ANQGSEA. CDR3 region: CSVRRAGAEAFF. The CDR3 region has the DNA TGCAGCGTCCGACGGGCGGGCGCTGAAGCTTTCTTT.

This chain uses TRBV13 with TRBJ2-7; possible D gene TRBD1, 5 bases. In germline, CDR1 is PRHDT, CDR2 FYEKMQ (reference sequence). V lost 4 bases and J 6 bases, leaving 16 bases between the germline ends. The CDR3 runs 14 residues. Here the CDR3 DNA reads TGTGCCAGCAGCTCCCCGAGTACAGGACGCGAGCAGTACTTC. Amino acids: CASSSPSTGREQYF.

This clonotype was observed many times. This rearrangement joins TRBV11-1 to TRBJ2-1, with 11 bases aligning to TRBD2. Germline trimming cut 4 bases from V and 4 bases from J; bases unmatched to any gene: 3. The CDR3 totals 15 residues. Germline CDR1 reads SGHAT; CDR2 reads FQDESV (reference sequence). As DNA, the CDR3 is TGTGCCAGCAGCTCCGGGACTAGCGGTTACAATGAGCAGTTCTTC. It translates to CASSSGTSGYNEQFF.